The clone carrying this TCR beta chain was recorded at least ten times. Its antigen is not identified. V lost 5 bases and J 11 bases, leaving 19 bases between the germline ends. Per the germline V gene, CDR1 is SNHLY and CDR2 is FYNNEI. The CDR3 contains 14 residues. This specimen comes from a study of CD8 T cells in ankylosing spondylitis. Quantitative barcoded 5'-RACE was used to prepare TCR beta libraries. TCRdb fed the 5' RACE reads into MiXCR, producing one record per CDR3 protein. The data contain a few hundred thousand distinct CDR3 sequences, approximately 12% of them seen just once; the ten biggest clones take up less than 8%. Findings and limits, study-wide: It was reported that disease-linked clones were significantly enriched in matched ankylosing spondylitis synovial fluid. For ankylosing spondylitis blood, a TCR beta motif of 8 or 9 highly homologous variants appeared characteristic. Disease-linked clones had a CD8+ phenotype and relatively low frequency in peripheral blood.

The chain recombines TRBV2 with TRBJ1-5; D perhaps matches TRBD1 (5 bases). This receptor was taken from a male donor with ankylosing spondylitis or in good health (not recorded which). The material sequenced was blood, either unsorted or a sorted T cell fraction (not recorded which). CDR3 loop: CASSRTGQPSAQHF. In nucleotides, the CDR3 is TGTGCCAGCAGTCGAACAGGCCAGCCATCGGCCCAGCATTTT.